This T cell receptor (beta chain) was recovered during a study of blood T cell repertoires in COVID-19. Across the study: Whether acute or convalescent, the COVID-19 samples came from the United States, Italy and Spain. PBMCs, B-cell-depleted T cells, or T cells provided the cDNA or gDNA that made up the material.

Under the authors' procedure: By means of reference gene primer amplification, nucleated cell counts were estimated. This table comes from immunoSEQ multiplex PCR, and its TCRdb copy is limited to in-frame clones, with some not included. V, J and clone size were drawn from that table, and D and trimming were deduced from the DNA. The data hold more than 75,000 clones, with 65% to 90% observed a single time. The CDR3 runs to 15 residues. Germline CDR1 is SQVTM and CDR2 is ANQGSEA. V was clipped by 2 bases and J by 2 bases; unmatched bases: 4. This clone was seen only a few times. Sequencing used peripheral blood. This TCR came from a man between 60 and 75 years old with acute or convalescent COVID-19. The chain links TRBV29-1 to TRBJ2-2, with 8 bases aligning to TRBD1. CDR3: CSVEWDRNNTGELFF. In nucleotides, the CDR3 is TGCAGCGTTGAATGGGACAGGAACAACACCGGGGAGCTGTTTTTT.